Only a few counts were recorded for the clone carrying this T cell receptor (beta chain). Its antigen is undetermined. TCRdb re-analysed the reads in MiXCR, keeping a single row per CDR3 protein. In the table there are about 160,000 distinct CDR3 sequences, less than 25% of which are singletons. This sample is part of a study of T cell repertoires in cytomegalovirus infection. CDR3 length: 20 amino acids. V lost 1 base, J lost 0 bases, and 12 bases stayed unmatched. General study findings and limits: Dominant in the ex vivo response were TCR beta clonotypes restricted by HLA-C and specific for CMV.

Specimen: CD8+ T cells from cultured PBMCs, collected from culture after CMV antigen stimulation. The chain combines TRBV12-3 or TRBV12-4 with TRBJ2-2; 9 nucleotides line up with TRBD1. This receptor was identified in a human donor in good health (CMV status not recorded). Some clones in this sample may be carry-over from other donors' samples. This CDR3 is CASSLGYRGQGNSNTGELFF. The CDR3 nucleotides read TGTGCCAGCAGTTTAGGGTACCGGGGACAGGGTAATTCGAACACCGGGGAGCTGTTTTTT.